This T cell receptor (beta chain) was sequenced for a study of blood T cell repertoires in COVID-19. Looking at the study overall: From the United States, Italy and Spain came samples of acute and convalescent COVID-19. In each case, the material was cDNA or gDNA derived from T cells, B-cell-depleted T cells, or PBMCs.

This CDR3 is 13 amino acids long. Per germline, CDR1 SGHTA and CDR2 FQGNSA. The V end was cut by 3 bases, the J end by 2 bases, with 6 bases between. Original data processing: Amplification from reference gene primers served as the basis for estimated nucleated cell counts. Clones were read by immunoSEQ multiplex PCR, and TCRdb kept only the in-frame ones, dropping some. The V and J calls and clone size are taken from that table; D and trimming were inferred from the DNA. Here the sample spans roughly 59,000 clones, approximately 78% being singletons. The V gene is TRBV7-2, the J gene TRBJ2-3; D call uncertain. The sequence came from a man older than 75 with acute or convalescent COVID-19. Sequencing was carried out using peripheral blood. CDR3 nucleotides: TGTGCCAGCAGCTTGCAGTTCACAGATACGCAGTATTTT. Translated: CASSLQFTDTQYF.